This T cell receptor (beta chain) was profiled in a study of T cell clonotyping in hematopoietic cell transplantation. Study context: Recipients were bled about 28 days pretransplant and at posttransplant days 30, 100, 180. General observations from the study: Broader posttransplant TCR repertoire diversity was predicted by graft donor and pretransplant recipient Inverse Simpson Index values. After transplant, recipient diversity fell while pathologically expanded clonotypes grew through day 180. Few recipient clonotypes overlapped donors; over 95% were de novo at given depth.

Sequencing was performed with immunoSEQ multiplex PCR; in TCRdb, only in-frame clones are kept and a portion is missing. This repertoire shows thousands of clones, about 89% found once; its top ten account for roughly 4.2%. CDR3 length equals 21 residues. Germline-derived CDR1 and CDR2 are LGHNT and FRNRAP. Trimming removed 0 bases from V and 4 bases from J; junction bases left unmatched: 11. With regard to this clone: Its antigen remains unidentified.

Here the sequenced sample was peripheral blood mononuclear cells, taken at the time of graft-versus-host disease after allogeneic stem cell transplant. The chain joins TRBV12-5 to TRBJ2-2; 16 nucleotides align to TRBD2. The receptor comes from a male patient aged 60-70 years who had an allogeneic stem cell transplant from a related donor, so the T cells may come from the graft donor. Some clones in this sample may be carry-over from other donors' samples. CDR3 DNA: TGTGCTAGTGGTTTGGTAGATTTGGGACTAGCGGGGGGGCACGCCACCGGGGAGCTGTTTTTT. Residues: CASGLVDLGLAGGHATGELFF.